What follows are 9 T cell receptor beta chains derived from one specimen sequenced in a study of T cells in Graves' hyperthyroidism and ophthalmopathy. Amplification of TCR beta CDR3 regions used RNA as the template. First-round RT-PCR of the TCR CDR3 relied on the HTBI primer set. TCRdb recomputed calls from the multiplex PCR reads with MiXCR, one row per CDR3 protein. The sample consists of around 500,000 distinct CDR3 sequences, roughly 22% of them appearing once. Sequencing was performed on blood. Receptors were obtained from a woman between 65 and 79 years old with Graves' ophthalmopathy.

The chain employs TRBV5-1 and TRBJ2-3; no clear D. V lost 5 bases and J 3 bases, leaving 7 bases between the germline ends. Germline values: CDR1 SGHRS, CDR2 YFSETQ. This CDR3 has 12 amino acids. The CDR3 DNA follows: TGCGCCAGCAGTCATAATACAGATACGCAGTATTTT. This codes for CASSHNTDTQYF.

The chain is built from TRBV20-1 and TRBJ2-7, with D unresolved. V lost 0 bases and J lost 7, with 13 bases in between. Germline V CDR1 and CDR2: DFQATT, SNEGSKA (reference sequence). The CDR3 length is 13 residues. This CDR3 reads CSAREVGKGEQYF. In DNA, the CDR3 is TGCAGTGCTAGAGAGGTAGGGAAAGGAGAGCAGTACTTC.

The V and J genes are TRBV24-1 and TRBJ2-2; maybe TRBD1 (5 bases). The V gene's germline CDR1 is KGHDR and CDR2 SFDVKD. CDR3 size: 13 residues. Trimming stripped 7 bases from V and 5 bases from J, with 10 bases between. Written as DNA, the CDR3 is TGTGCCACCAGCCTCCCAGGGACCGGGGAGCTGTTTTTT. Its translation: CATSLPGTGELFF.

The chain employs TRBV3-1 and TRBJ1-3, with D possibly being TRBD1 (6 bases). The germline V gene encodes CDR1 LGHDT and CDR2 YNNKEL (reference sequence). The germline V and J ends were trimmed by 1 base and 9 bases, with 13 bases remaining between them. The CDR3 covers 14 residues. This chain's CDR3 is CASSQGSGEVTIYF. CDR3 sequence (DNA): TGTGCCAGCAGCCAAGGGTCAGGGGAGGTCACCATATATTTT.

The rearrangement joins TRBV20-1 to TRBJ2-5; D is undetermined. Trimming cost V 3 bases and J 0 bases, with 8 bases left between them. The CDR3 spans 13 residues. Germline values: CDR1 DFQATT, CDR2 SNEGSKA (reference sequence). The CDR3: CSASHSNQETQYF. In DNA form, the CDR3 reads TGCAGTGCTAGTCACTCTAACCAAGAGACCCAGTACTTC.

The rearrangement joins TRBV5-1 to TRBJ2-1; 12 bases are shared with TRBD2. The V and J ends lost 3 bases and 9 bases, in that order; junction bases with no gene match: 7. The CDR3 sequence is 15 residues long. CDR1 is SGHRS, CDR2 YFSETQ, per germline. The CDR3 protein is CASSSLAGGPVEQFF. The CDR3 coding sequence is TGCGCCAGCAGCTCCCTAGCGGGAGGGCCGGTTGAGCAGTTCTTC.

As regards this clonotype: Since no conserved phenylalanine or tryptophan closes the CDR3, a read error is the likely cause. The V gene is TRBV20-1, the J gene TRBJ2-4; no definite D call. The length of the CDR3 is 14 residues. Trimming removed 3 bases from V and 4 bases from J, with 13 bases in between. Germline V lookup: CDR1 DFQATT, CDR2 SNEGSKA (reference sequence). In DNA, the CDR3 is TGCAGTGCTAGCTCGCTTAGGAAAAAAAACATTCAGTACCTC. Translation: CSASSLRKKNIQYL.

In its sample, this clonotype was seen a few times. The chain joins TRBV11-2 to TRBJ1-4, with no clear D. The length of the CDR3 is 13 residues. Germline CDR1 and CDR2: SGHAT and FQNNGV. Deletions cut 4 bases from V and 8 bases from J, with 11 bases between. CDR3 DNA sequence: TGTGCCAGCAGCTCCGAACTAGGGGAAAAACTGTTTTTT. Amino acid sequence: CASSSELGEKLFF.

About this clonotype itself: With a much larger clone just one base away, this may be a read error. The V call is TRBV9, the J call TRBJ2-1; D might be TRBD2 (5 bases). Looked up from germline, CDR1 is SGDLS and CDR2 is YYNGEE. This CDR3 spans 10 amino acids. CDR3 loop: CASGSNGQFF. In DNA, the CDR3 is TGTGCCAGCGGGAGCAATGGGCAGTTCTTC.